What follows are 20 T cell receptor beta chains derived from one specimen sequenced in a study of T cells in Graves' hyperthyroidism and ophthalmopathy. RNA transcripts provided the source from which TCR beta CDR3 regions were amplified. Carried out on the TCR CDR3, a first-round RT-PCR used the HTBI primer set. TCRdb itself ran the multiplex PCR reads through MiXCR, one entry per CDR3 protein. The sample lists 700,000 to 950,000 distinct CDR3 sequences; under 45% were seen once. Source material: blood. These receptors originate from a woman aged 40 to 55 with Graves' hyperthyroidism.

This clonotype was counted between two and nine times. The CDR3 spells CASSPPYLVETQYF. The CDR3 nucleotides are TGTGCCAGCAGCCCCCCTTACCTAGTGGAGACCCAGTACTTC. The chain couples TRBV7-2 to TRBJ2-5; unclear D gene. V was clipped by 5 bases and J by 5 bases, with 15 bases between them. Germline assignment: CDR1 SGHTA and CDR2 FQGNSA. The CDR3 has 14 residues.

This clonotype was seen more than once but under ten times. This rearrangement joins TRBV5-1 to TRBJ2-5; no clear D gene. Trimming pared 4 bases from V and 6 bases from J, leaving 19 bases between. The CDR3 extends over 15 amino acids. CDR1 SGHRS and CDR2 YFSETQ come from the germline V gene. CDR3 residues: CASSQAEAPGQTQYF. CDR3 bases: TGCGCCAGCAGCCAAGCCGAGGCCCCCGGGCAGACCCAGTACTTC.

The chain carries TRBV2 and TRBJ2-3; TRBD1 agrees at 8 bases. CDR3 length: 15 residues. Germline CDR1 reads SNHLY; CDR2 reads FYNNEI. The V segment lost 7 bases and the J segment 1 base; nucleotides outside the gene matches: 7. The CDR3 reads CASIDRGFGTDTQYF. For the CDR3, the DNA is TGTGCCAGCATCGACAGGGGTTTCGGCACAGATACGCAGTATTTT.

This clonotype was seen more than once but under ten times. The V gene is TRBV7-8, the J gene TRBJ2-7; TRBD2 aligns across 9 bases. Germline CDR1 reads SGHVS; CDR2 reads FQNEAQ. The V segment lost 6 bases and the J segment 7 bases; nucleotides outside the gene matches: 16. The CDR3 consists of 16 residues. The CDR3 loop reads CASSPWSLAGLAEQYF. The CDR3 bases are TGTGCCAGCAGTCCTTGGAGTCTAGCGGGGTTAGCGGAGCAGTACTTC.

About this clonotype itself: A much larger clone differs by one base, so this may be a read error. This chain links TRBV5-1 with TRBJ1-2; possibly TRBD1 for D (5 bases). The CDR3 is 15 residues long. Looked up from germline, CDR1 is SGHRS and CDR2 is YFSETQ. V lost 0 bases, J lost 4 bases, and 13 bases lay in between. The CDR3 sequence: CASSLEGHGGYGYTF. The CDR3 nucleotides are TGCGCCAGCAGCTTGGAAGGACACGGAGGCTATGGCTACACCTTC.

The chain employs TRBV2 and TRBJ1-1, with 8 bases identical to TRBD1. V was clipped by 10 bases and J by 3 bases; unmatched bases: 10. Germline CDR1 is SNHLY and CDR2 is FYNNEI. The CDR3 loop spans 14 amino acids. CDR3 loop: CATRTGNRDTEAFF. For the CDR3, the DNA is TGTGCCACGCGGACAGGGAACAGAGACACTGAAGCTTTCTTT.

In its sample, this clonotype was seen a few times. V gene TRBV20-1 combines with J gene TRBJ2-7; 9 bases match TRBD1. Per the germline V gene, CDR1 is DFQATT and CDR2 is SNEGSKA (reference sequence). J gave up 5 bases and V 5 bases, and 7 bases lay outside the gene matches. The CDR3 length is 13 residues. DNA of the CDR3: TGCAGTGCTGGTCTGACAGGGGGGGACGAGCAGTACTTC. Its protein product is CSAGLTGGDEQYF.

J is TRBJ1-1 and V is TRBV19; D call uncertain. V shed 3 bases and J shed 1 base, with 12 bases lying between them. This CDR3 is built from 15 residues. Germline V CDR1 and CDR2: LNHDA, SQIVND (reference sequence). The CDR3 sequence is CASSIGLSENTEAFF. CDR3 coding DNA: TGTGCCAGTAGTATCGGCCTTTCAGAGAACACTGAAGCTTTCTTT.

This clonotype was detected once. As the CDR3 is not closed by the conserved phenylalanine or tryptophan, this likely results from a read error. The limits of the CDR3 on the DNA are not certain, so only TCRdb's listed CDR3 is given. J is TRBJ2-7 and V is TRBV25-1; no DNA check was done on the table's D call, TRBD1. Germline CDR1 and CDR2: MGHDK and SYGVNS. Termini included, the CDR3 measures 9 amino acids. The CDR3 is CASSELLRQ.

The chain is built from TRBV7-2 and TRBJ2-7; 10 bases line up with TRBD1. The trim removed 4 bases at V and 4 bases at J, leaving 10 bases unmatched. This CDR3 is 16 amino acids long. CDR1 SGHTA and CDR2 FQGNSA come from the germline V gene. Here the CDR3 reads CASSYRGQGSKYEQYF. CDR3 coding DNA: TGTGCCAGCAGCTACCGGGGACAGGGGAGCAAGTACGAGCAGTACTTC.

The chain is built from TRBV7-9 and TRBJ2-5; no reliable D call. The V and J ends lost 5 bases and 1 base respectively, with 11 bases between them. Germline-derived CDR1 and CDR2 are SEHNR and FQNEAQ (reference sequence). The CDR3 consists of 14 residues. CDR3 DNA: TGTGCCAGCAGCCCCACAGCCGCCCAAGAGACCCAGTACTTC. Translation: CASSPTAAQETQYF. Filled out from reference TRBV7-9 and TRBJ2-5, the complete variable domain reads DTGVSQNPRHKITKRGQNVTFRCDPISEHNRLYWYRQTLGQGPEFLTYFQNEAQLEKSRLLSDRFSAERPKGSFSTLEIQRTEQGDSAMYLCASSPTAAQETQYFGPGTRLLVL.

The chain is built from TRBV15 and TRBJ2-1, with a possible D match to TRBD2 (5 bases). Germline V gives CDR1 LNHNV, CDR2 YYDKDF (reference sequence). This CDR3 has 17 residues. V lost 1 base and J lost 0, with 13 bases in between. CDR3 sequence reads: CATSRVNSAYSYNEQFF. Written as DNA, the CDR3 is TGTGCCACCAGCAGAGTCAATAGCGCTTACTCCTACAATGAGCAGTTCTTC.

The chain couples TRBV9 to TRBJ2-2, with a possible D match to TRBD1 (6 bases). Germline V gives CDR1 SGDLS, CDR2 YYNGEE. V was trimmed by 3 bases and J by 0 bases, leaving 9 bases between them. The CDR3 consists of 15 residues. CDR3 sequence (DNA): TGTGCCAGCAGCGCATGGACAGCGAACACCGGGGAGCTGTTTTTT. Protein product: CASSAWTANTGELFF.

CDR3 loop: CASSISSQETQYF. The CDR3 nucleotides are TGTGCCAGTAGTATCAGCAGCCAAGAGACCCAGTACTTC. The chain employs TRBV19 and TRBJ2-5, with D hard to call. This CDR3 region has 13 residues. Trimming took off 3 bases at V and 1 base at J, with 6 bases between the two ends. Per the germline V gene, CDR1 is LNHDA and CDR2 is SQIVND (reference sequence). The whole variable domain, remainder taken from reference TRBV19 and TRBJ2-5, is DGGITQSPKYLFRKEGQNVTLSCEQNLNHDAMYWYRQDPGQGLRLIYYSQIVNDFQKGDIAEGYSVSREKKESFPLTVTSAQKNPTAFYLCASSISSQETQYFGPGTRLLVL.

The chain is built from TRBV20-1 and TRBJ2-7; weak D call: TRBD2 (7 bases). CDR1 and CDR2 (germline): DFQATT, SNEGSKA (reference sequence). This CDR3 spans 14 amino acids. The ends were cut back, 6 bases at V and 2 bases at J, with 17 bases in the middle. The CDR3 protein is CSAKAPGGPYEQYF. The CDR3 region has the DNA TGCAGTGCAAAAGCCCCCGGGGGGCCCTACGAGCAGTACTTC.

This clonotype was picked up many times. This sequence joins TRBV29-1 and TRBJ2-7; D perhaps matches TRBD2 (5 bases). Germline V gives CDR1 SQVTM, CDR2 ANQGSEA. The CDR3 loop spans 11 amino acids. The V gene lost 4 bases and the J gene lost 7 bases, with 11 bases spanning the gap. The CDR3 spells CSVVYGEEQYF. The CDR3 bases are TGCAGCGTTGTTTATGGGGAGGAGCAGTACTTC.

This clonotype was seen at least ten times. This chain connects TRBV11-2 to TRBJ1-6; the D is unclear. Germline lookup yields CDR1 SGHAT and CDR2 FQNNGV. The ends were cut back, 4 bases at V and 9 bases at J, with 7 bases in the middle. The CDR3 extends over 12 amino acids. The CDR3 protein is CASSWRVSPLHF. The CDR3 coding sequence is TGTGCCAGCAGCTGGAGGGTTTCACCCCTCCACTTT.

This clonotype was seen ten or more times. This sequence joins TRBV7-8 and TRBJ2-5, with 12 nucleotides matching TRBD2. The CDR3 extends over 16 amino acids. CDR1 is SGHVS and CDR2 is FQNEAQ in the germline V gene. J gave up 9 bases and V 4 bases, and 12 bases lay outside the gene matches. The CDR3 bases are TGTGCCAGCAGCTCGAGACTAGCGGGAGTAATGGAGTCCCAGTACTTC. This sequence encodes CASSSRLAGVMESQYF.

The chain combines TRBV12-3 or TRBV12-4 with TRBJ2-3; TRBD2 agrees at 11 bases. V dropped 6 bases and J dropped 2; count of bases not matched to a gene: 7. This CDR3 region has 16 residues. CDR3 DNA: TGTGCCAGCAGGCCGGGACTAGCGGTTTTCACAGATACGCAGTATTTT. It is translated as CASRPGLAVFTDTQYF.

This clonotype was detected ten times or more. The chain couples TRBV20-1 to TRBJ2-7, with 7 positions matching TRBD1. The CDR3 covers 12 residues. Germline CDR1 and CDR2: DFQATT and SNEGSKA (reference sequence). V gave up 5 bases and J gave up 6 bases; unmatched junction bases: 7. CDR3 in amino acids: CSAFDRASEQYF. The CDR3 DNA follows: TGCAGTGCTTTCGACAGGGCCAGCGAGCAGTACTTC.